This TCR beta chain stems from a study of neurological immune-mediated disorders. Study results and limitations: No sharing of CDR3 amino acid sequences was observed among expanded clones across subjects, suggesting private repertoires in all groups.

This clonotype was recorded at least ten times. As yet, its antigen is unknown. The cDNA came from 5'RACE, which used 10-nucleotide random UMIs. TCRdb analysed the 5' RACE reads with MiXCR anew, one entry per CDR3 protein. Altogether fewer than 30,000 distinct CDR3 sequences are present, around 14% being singletons, with the ten largest covering 5.5%. The germline CDR1 and CDR2 sequences are MNHEY and SVGAGI. The CDR3 extends over 18 amino acids. Trimming removed 0 bases from V and 2 bases from J; junction bases left unmatched: 10. Time point of the sample: technical triplicate 1. The receptor's source is a female donor with HTLV-1-associated myelopathy (HAM/TSP). The source material was CD4+ T cells from blood. This sequence joins TRBV6-5 and TRBJ1-2, with 9 bases that match TRBD1. This chain's CDR3 is CASSYSIRTGVGNYGYTF. DNA of the CDR3: TGTGCCAGCAGTTACTCGATCCGGACAGGGGTAGGGAACTATGGCTACACCTTC.